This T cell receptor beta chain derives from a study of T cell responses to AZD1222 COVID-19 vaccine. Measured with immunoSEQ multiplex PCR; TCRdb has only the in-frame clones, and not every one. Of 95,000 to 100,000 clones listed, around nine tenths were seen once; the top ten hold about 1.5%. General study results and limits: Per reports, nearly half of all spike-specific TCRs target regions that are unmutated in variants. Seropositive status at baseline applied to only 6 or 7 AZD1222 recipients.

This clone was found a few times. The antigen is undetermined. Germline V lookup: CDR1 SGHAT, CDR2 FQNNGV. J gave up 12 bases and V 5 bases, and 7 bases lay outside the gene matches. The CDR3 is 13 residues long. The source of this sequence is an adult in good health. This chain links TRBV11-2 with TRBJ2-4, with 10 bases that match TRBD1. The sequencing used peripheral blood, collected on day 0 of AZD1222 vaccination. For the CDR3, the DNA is TGTGCCAGCAGCCCCGGGACAGGGGACCCTCAGTACTTC. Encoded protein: CASSPGTGDPQYF.